One and the same sample provided the 24 T cell receptor beta chains below, sequenced in a study of beta chain features in type 1 diabetes. The investigators reverse transcribed all of the isolated RNA, so they sequenced expressed TCRB transcripts. Here immunoSEQ multiplex PCR was the method, and the copy in TCRdb shows in-frame clones only, minus some. This table holds around 400,000 clones, approximately 15% found once. Sequenced: naive CD4+ T cells from blood. These receptor sequences come from a woman between 18 and 29 years old in good health.

The table lists this clone with a few counts. The chain joins TRBV11-1 to TRBJ2-1; D remains unclear. The CDR3 covers 13 residues. Trimming shortened V by 1 base and J by 4 bases, and 5 bases separated the two germline ends. Germline CDR1 reads SGHAT; CDR2 reads FQDESV (reference sequence). DNA of the CDR3: TGTGCCAGCAGCTTAGGGCGGTACAATGAGCAGTTCTTC. Protein product: CASSLGRYNEQFF.

The chain is built from TRBV30 and TRBJ2-5, with 7 bases fitting TRBD2. CDR1 and CDR2 (germline): GTSNPN, SVGIG (reference sequence). The length of the CDR3 is 16 residues. Unmatched junction bases numbered 14, after V lost 3 bases and J lost 4 bases. This CDR3 is CAWRGEGWGVGETQYF. The CDR3 DNA follows: TGTGCCTGGAGGGGGGAGGGATGGGGGGTTGGAGAGACCCAGTACTTC.

In this sample, this clone turned up a few times. The chain uses TRBV28 and TRBJ2-1; TRBD2 matches at 14 bases. Germline V lookup: CDR1 MDHEN, CDR2 SYDVKM. The CDR3 extends over 16 amino acids. With 4 bases clipped from V and 6 bases from J, the junction kept 5 bases outside the gene matches. The CDR3 sequence is CASSSWTSGRINEQFF. CDR3 sequence (DNA): TGTGCCAGCAGTTCCTGGACTAGCGGGAGGATCAATGAGCAGTTCTTC.

The sample holds a few counts of this clone. V usage is TRBV20-1 and J usage is TRBJ2-1; D possibly corresponds to TRBD2 (5 bases). The CDR3 is made up of 10 amino acids. V lost 7 bases to trimming and J lost 9 bases, with 10 bases between them. Germline assignment: CDR1 DFQATT and CDR2 SNEGSKA (reference sequence). The CDR3 is CSGGDSEQFF. The CDR3 region has the DNA TGCAGTGGGGGAGATAGTGAGCAGTTCTTC.

CDR3 residues: CASRGGLAYEQYF. DNA of the CDR3: TGTGCCAGCAGGGGGGGACTAGCCTACGAGCAGTACTTC. The rearrangement uses TRBV28 and TRBJ2-7, with 8 bases identical to TRBD2. Germline V gene data show CDR1 as MDHEN and CDR2 as SYDVKM. The CDR3 consists of 13 residues. V dropped 6 bases and J dropped 2; count of bases not matched to a gene: 3.

Written as DNA, the CDR3 is TGTGCCAGCAGTTTATCCCCTGGCGTGGCGGGAGGGCCGGATACGCAGTATTTT. Residues: CASSLSPGVAGGPDTQYF. The rearrangement joins TRBV27 to TRBJ2-3; 9 positions agree with TRBD2. The CDR3 runs 18 residues. The V gene's germline CDR1 is MNHEY and CDR2 SMNVEV (reference sequence). V was clipped by 0 bases and J by 6 bases; unmatched bases: 13.

This clone was seen a handful of times. V usage is TRBV6-5 and J usage is TRBJ1-5; D ambiguous. This CDR3 region has 14 residues. Germline CDR1 reads MNHEY; CDR2 reads SVGAGI. Trimming removed 4 bases from V and 2 bases from J, with 9 bases in between. As DNA, the CDR3 is TGTGCCAGCAGTTTTTTGGGCCGCAATCAGCCCCAGCATTTT. Protein sequence: CASSFLGRNQPQHF.

This clone has only a few counts. The chain's CDR3 is CASRQTRWVRGDTQYF. The CDR3 DNA is TGTGCCAGCAGGCAGACTAGATGGGTCCGGGGGGATACGCAGTATTTT. V gene TRBV27 combines with J gene TRBJ2-3, with D maybe TRBD2 (6 bases). Trimming left V 6 bases short and J 6 bases short, with 22 bases between. Germline V gives CDR1 MNHEY, CDR2 SMNVEV (reference sequence). The CDR3 is 16 residues long.

This clone was recorded a few times. The sample carries other DNA sequences with the same CDR3. The chain links TRBV30 to TRBJ1-5; 8 bases fit TRBD1. The CDR3 consists of 14 residues. CDR1 and CDR2 (germline): GTSNPN, SVGIG (reference sequence). V shed 2 bases and J 2 bases; nucleotides not matched to a gene: 2. CDR3 sequence (DNA): TGTGCCTGGAGTCCGGGACAGGGCAATCAGCCCCAGCATTTT. This sequence encodes CAWSPGQGNQPQHF.

In DNA form, the CDR3 reads TGCAGCGTTGAAGGGGGGCTAACCTACGAGCAGTACTTC. As protein: CSVEGGLTYEQYF. The V call is TRBV29-1, the J call TRBJ2-7, with D maybe TRBD1 (6 bases). Germline CDR1 is SQVTM and CDR2 is ANQGSEA. Trimming took 1 base from V and 2 from J, leaving 9 bases between them. The CDR3 extends over 13 amino acids.

V usage is TRBV5-1 and J usage is TRBJ2-3; TRBD2 agrees at 7 bases. Per germline, CDR1 SGHRS and CDR2 YFSETQ. Trimming at V came to 5 bases and at J to 6 bases, leaving 3 bases not matched to a gene. The CDR3 loop spans 12 amino acids. This CDR3 is CASRTSLDTQYF. Written as DNA, the CDR3 is TGCGCCAGCAGGACTAGCCTGGATACGCAGTATTTT.

CDR3 coding DNA: TGTGCCAGCAGCCGCCGAAGTAGGAGCACTGAAGCTTTCTTT. It translates to CASSRRSRSTEAFF. The rearrangement joins TRBV7-8 to TRBJ1-1, with D unclear. Trimming pared 5 bases from V and 4 bases from J, leaving 14 bases between. The CDR3 is 14 amino acids. Looked up from germline, CDR1 is SGHVS and CDR2 is FQNEAQ.

The V call is TRBV29-1, the J call TRBJ2-1; 7 nucleotides match TRBD2. Germline V lookup: CDR1 SQVTM, CDR2 ANQGSEA. V gave up 7 bases and J gave up 6 bases; unmatched junction bases: 9. The CDR3 covers 13 residues. This CDR3 reads CSGWREMANEQFF. The CDR3 DNA sequence: TGCAGCGGATGGCGGGAGATGGCCAATGAGCAGTTCTTC.

This chain joins TRBV4-3 and TRBJ2-7; TRBD2 is a possible D gene (5 bases). Germline loops: CDR1 LGHNA, CDR2 YSLEER. Between the trimmed V and J ends, which lost 1 base and 4 bases, there was a span of 14 bases. This CDR3 spans 15 amino acids. For the CDR3, the DNA is TGCGCCAGCAGCCAAGTTGGCCGGGGTGGGTACGAGCAGTACTTC. Amino acid sequence: CASSQVGRGGYEQYF.

CDR3 region: CASTSSGRAVEQYF. CDR3 nucleotide sequence: TGCGCCAGCACATCCAGCGGGAGGGCCGTCGAGCAGTACTTC. The chain combines TRBV5-1 with TRBJ2-7; TRBD2 agrees at 10 bases. The CDR3 extends over 14 amino acids. V shed 6 bases, J shed 6 bases, and the junction held 9 bases outside the gene matches. The V gene's germline CDR1 is SGHRS and CDR2 YFSETQ.

The rearrangement links TRBV4-1 to TRBJ2-1; D is perhaps TRBD1 (5 bases). Germline loops: CDR1 MGHRA, CDR2 YSYEKL. The CDR3 length is 13 residues. V shed 4 bases and J shed 4 bases, with 8 bases lying between them. In nucleotides, the CDR3 is TGCGCCAGCAGCCTACGACAGTACAATGAGCAGTTCTTC. Protein sequence: CASSLRQYNEQFF.

The chain combines TRBV5-1 with TRBJ2-7; D might be TRBD1 (6 bases). The ends were cut back, 4 bases at V and 2 bases at J, with 13 bases in the middle. Per germline, CDR1 SGHRS and CDR2 YFSETQ. The CDR3 extends over 14 amino acids. CDR3 in amino acids: CASSPRDIPYEQYF. The CDR3 region has the DNA TGCGCCAGCAGCCCCCGGGACATCCCCTACGAGCAGTACTTC.

J is TRBJ2-6 and V is TRBV11-2; TRBD1 might be the D (6 bases). This CDR3 region has 19 residues. Trimming pared 0 bases from V and 0 bases from J, leaving 15 bases between. Germline-derived CDR1 and CDR2 are SGHAT and FQNNGV. The CDR3 DNA reads as TGTGCCAGCAGCTTAGATAGGTGGACAGCAAACTCTGGGGCCAACGTCCTGACTTTC. Translated: CASSLDRWTANSGANVLTF. Complete variable domain (other parts from reference TRBV11-2 and TRBJ2-6): EAGVAQSPRYKIIEKRQSVAFWCNPISGHATLYWYQQILGQGPKLLIQFQNNGVVDDSQLPKDRFSAERLKGVDSTLKIQPAKLEDSAVYLCASSLDRWTANSGANVLTFGAGSRLTVL.

The chain joins TRBV7-3 to TRBJ2-1; the D gene is possibly TRBD2 (6 bases). The CDR3 is 14 amino acids. CDR1 and CDR2 (germline): SGHTA, FQGTGA. Between the trimmed V and J ends, which lost 5 bases and 7 bases, there was a span of 15 bases. CDR3 region: CASSQVGGPNEQFF. The CDR3 DNA sequence: TGTGCCAGCAGCCAAGTGGGGGGTCCTAATGAGCAGTTCTTC.

This clone has a handful of counts. This chain links TRBV9 with TRBJ2-1; 8 bases match TRBD2. Losses at the gene ends were 3 bases for V and 6 bases for J; bases not matched to a gene: 5. Looked up from germline, CDR1 is SGDLS and CDR2 is YYNGEE. This CDR3 region has 14 residues. The CDR3 DNA follows: TGTGCCAGCAGCGCCGCGGGAGGTACCAATGAGCAGTTCTTC. Amino acid sequence: CASSAAGGTNEQFF.

This clone was counted only a few times. The chain has TRBV28 and TRBJ2-7; 10 positions agree with TRBD1. Germline V CDR1 and CDR2: MDHEN, SYDVKM. The V and J ends lost 3 bases and 2 bases, in that order; junction bases with no gene match: 4. The CDR3 totals 15 residues. In DNA form, the CDR3 reads TGTGCCAGCAGTTTTTGGACAGGGGGAACCTACGAGCAGTACTTC. This codes for CASSFWTGGTYEQYF.

The chain's CDR3 is CASSVGSSGTFETQYF. In DNA, the CDR3 is TGTGCCAGCAGCGTAGGCTCTAGCGGGACTTTTGAGACCCAGTACTTC. The rearrangement links TRBV9 to TRBJ2-5; 9 bases match TRBD2. CDR3 length equals 16 residues. Germline lookup yields CDR1 SGDLS and CDR2 YYNGEE. V lost 0 bases to trimming and J lost 5 bases; unmatched junction nucleotides: 8.

There are a few counts of this clone. V is TRBV2 and J is TRBJ1-1, with TRBD1 identical over 8 bases. V trimming: 6 bases; J trimming: 10 bases; junction bases outside the gene matches: 4. Germline assignment: CDR1 SNHLY and CDR2 FYNNEI. The CDR3 spans 11 residues. CDR3 amino acids: CASRIDRGAFF. The CDR3 DNA follows: TGTGCCAGCAGGATCGACAGGGGAGCTTTCTTT.

The rearrangement links TRBV5-6 to TRBJ1-1, with 10 bases matching TRBD1. The CDR3 covers 15 residues. V shed 3 bases, J shed 7 bases, and the junction held 9 bases outside the gene matches. CDR1 and CDR2 (germline): SGHDT, YYEEEE. For the CDR3, the DNA is TGTGCCAGCAGCTCTTGGGGACAGGGGACCTATGAAGCTTTCTTT. Translation: CASSSWGQGTYEAFF.